These T cell receptor beta chains were read from a single sample in a study of CD8+CD57+ T cells in acquired aplastic anemia. TCRdb fed the reads into MiXCR, producing one record per CDR3 protein. This repertoire shows some 280,000 distinct CDR3 sequences, around 60% found once; its top ten account for less than 10%. The sample was sorted CD4+, CD8+, or CD8+CD57+ T cells (not recorded which) from PBMCs. These receptors all come from a human donor with severe aplastic anemia or a healthy control (not recorded which). CDR3s include the opening cysteine and the closing phenylalanine or tryptophan. A D gene is named only where the DNA matches it firmly.

length,D,V,J,CDR3
14,TRBD1,TRBV12-5,TRBJ1-2,CASSSTGGEYGYTF
16,TRBD1,TRBV5-1,TRBJ1-2,CASSLGGTGPSYGYTF
13,.,TRBV20-1,TRBJ1-2,CSARAPGVDGYTF
14,.,TRBV7-2,TRBJ2-7,CASSSGTGYYEQYF
17,TRBD2,TRBV10-3,TRBJ2-7,CAISESGAGDLSYEQYF
14,TRBD1,TRBV4-1,TRBJ2-5,CASSQEQGEETQYF
14,.,TRBV20-1,TRBJ1-6,CSARDGQINSPLHF
14,TRBD2,TRBV7-3,TRBJ2-7,CASSLTSGQGEQYF
11,.,TRBV20-1,TRBJ1-1,CSAPHQEEAFF
15,.,TRBV5-1,TRBJ1-2,CASSLGGAQDYGYTF
17,TRBD2,TRBV5-1,TRBJ2-1,CASSRAASGGAVDEQFF
14,TRBD1,TRBV28,TRBJ2-1,CASSSGTGGAEQFF
15,.,TRBV20-1,TRBJ2-7,CSARAAREGHYEQYF
15,TRBD1,TRBV5-1,TRBJ1-6,CASSGTGQGDSPLHF
16,.,TRBV6-4,TRBJ2-2,CASSTLMGKRAGELFF
15,TRBD1,TRBV5-1,TRBJ1-2,CASSLTGTGEGGYTF
14,.,TRBV7-8,TRBJ1-1,CASSATDGNTEAFF
14,TRBD1,TRBV12-5,TRBJ1-1,CASVWTGGNTEAFF
15,TRBD1,TRBV19,TRBJ1-6,CASRHRDRANSPLHF
14,.,TRBV7-3,TRBJ2-1,CASSLSAANNEQFF
13,.,TRBV20-1,TRBJ1-1,CSVRTRRDTEAFF
13,TRBD1,TRBV7-2,TRBJ2-3,CASRRTGGIGQYF
13,.,TRBV2,TRBJ2-1,CASSIGGLSEQFF
13,.,TRBV7-2,TRBJ1-3,CASSPYSGNTIYF
15,.,TRBV7-2,TRBJ2-1,CASSLVGLPVDEQFF
14,TRBD1,TRBV19,TRBJ1-6,CASRPDRYNSPLHF
15,.,TRBV4-3,TRBJ1-2,CASSPEEGSHYGYTF
13,.,TRBV4-1,TRBJ2-7,CASSQEGEYEQYF
13,.,TRBV10-3,TRBJ2-7,CGIMGDANYEQYF
15,.,TRBV7-2,TRBJ2-7,CASSLGRRSSYEQYF
15,.,TRBV7-8,TRBJ1-6,CASTTRLVGNSPLHF
15,.,TRBV7-8,TRBJ2-7,CASSLQGLSGREQYF
17,TRBD1,TRBV9,TRBJ1-3,CASSVGQGRGTGNTIYF
17,.,TRBV11-3,TRBJ1-6,CASSLSRASSYNSPLHF
17,.,TRBV24-1,TRBJ1-6,CATSDSEGLALNSPLHF
15,.,TRBV9,TRBJ2-7,CASSVEPGRLYEQYF
16,.,TRBV7-9,TRBJ1-5,CAFNQSRGTSNQPQHF
16,TRBD1,TRBV24-1,TRBJ2-5,CATSDLGRDRGETQYF
16,TRBD2,TRBV29-1,TRBJ2-2,CSVELAGCANTGELFF
14,.,TRBV19,TRBJ1-6,CASGDASYNSPLHF
13,.,TRBV27,TRBJ1-3,CASSSQGGNTIYF
16,TRBD2,TRBV19,TRBJ2-1,CASRDRGGQFSNEQFF